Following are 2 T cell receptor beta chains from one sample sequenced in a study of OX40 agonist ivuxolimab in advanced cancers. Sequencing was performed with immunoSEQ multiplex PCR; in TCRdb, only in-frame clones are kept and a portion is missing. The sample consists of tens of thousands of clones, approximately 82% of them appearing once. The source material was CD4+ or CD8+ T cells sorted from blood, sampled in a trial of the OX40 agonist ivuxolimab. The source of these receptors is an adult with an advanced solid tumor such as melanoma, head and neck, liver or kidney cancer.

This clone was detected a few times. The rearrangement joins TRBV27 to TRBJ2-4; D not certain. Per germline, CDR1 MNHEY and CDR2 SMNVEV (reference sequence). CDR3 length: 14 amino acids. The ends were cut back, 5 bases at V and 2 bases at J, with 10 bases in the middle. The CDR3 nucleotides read TGTGCCAGCAGTCAAGACACGTCCAAAAACATTCAGTACTTC. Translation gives CASSQDTSKNIQYF.

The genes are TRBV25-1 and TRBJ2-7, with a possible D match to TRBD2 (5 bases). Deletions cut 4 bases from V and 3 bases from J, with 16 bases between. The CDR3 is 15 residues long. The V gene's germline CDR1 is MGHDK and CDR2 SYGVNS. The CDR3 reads CASSALVRGYYEQYF. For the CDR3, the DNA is TGTGCCAGCAGTGCTCTAGTCCGGGGATACTACGAGCAGTACTTC.